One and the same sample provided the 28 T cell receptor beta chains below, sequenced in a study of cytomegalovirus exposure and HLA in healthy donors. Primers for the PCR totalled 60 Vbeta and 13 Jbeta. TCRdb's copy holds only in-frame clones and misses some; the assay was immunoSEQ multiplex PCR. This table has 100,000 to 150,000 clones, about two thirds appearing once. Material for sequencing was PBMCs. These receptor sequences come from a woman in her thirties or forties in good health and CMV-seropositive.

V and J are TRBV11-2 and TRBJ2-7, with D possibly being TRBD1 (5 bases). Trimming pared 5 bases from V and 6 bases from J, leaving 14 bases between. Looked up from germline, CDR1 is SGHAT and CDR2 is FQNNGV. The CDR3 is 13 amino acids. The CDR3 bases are TGTGCCAGCAGCCTCGACAGAACCGGCGAGCAGTACTTC. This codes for CASSLDRTGEQYF.

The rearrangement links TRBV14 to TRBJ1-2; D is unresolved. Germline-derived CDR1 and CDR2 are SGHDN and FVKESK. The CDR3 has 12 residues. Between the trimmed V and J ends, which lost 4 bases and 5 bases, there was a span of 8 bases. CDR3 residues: CASSPGEYGYTF. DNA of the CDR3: TGTGCCAGCAGCCCCGGGGAATATGGCTACACCTTC.

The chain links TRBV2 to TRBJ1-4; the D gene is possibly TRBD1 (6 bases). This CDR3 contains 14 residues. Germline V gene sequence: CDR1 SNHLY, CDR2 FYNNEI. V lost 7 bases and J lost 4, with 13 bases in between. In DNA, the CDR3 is TGTGCCAGCACCGACAGGCTCAATAATGAAAAACTGTTTTTT. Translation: CASTDRLNNEKLFF.

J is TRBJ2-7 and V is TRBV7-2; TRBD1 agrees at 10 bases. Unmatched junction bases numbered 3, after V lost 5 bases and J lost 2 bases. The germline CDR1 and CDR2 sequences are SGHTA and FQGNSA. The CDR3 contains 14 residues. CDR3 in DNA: TGTGCCAGCAGCCAAGGACAGGGGGCCTACGAGCAGTACTTC. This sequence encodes CASSQGQGAYEQYF.

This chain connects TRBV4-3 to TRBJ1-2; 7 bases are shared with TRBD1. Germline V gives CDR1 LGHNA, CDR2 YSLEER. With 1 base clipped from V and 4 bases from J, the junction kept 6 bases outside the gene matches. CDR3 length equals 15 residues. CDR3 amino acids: CASSQVGQERYGYTF. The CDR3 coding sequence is TGCGCCAGCAGCCAAGTTGGACAGGAGCGCTATGGCTACACCTTC.

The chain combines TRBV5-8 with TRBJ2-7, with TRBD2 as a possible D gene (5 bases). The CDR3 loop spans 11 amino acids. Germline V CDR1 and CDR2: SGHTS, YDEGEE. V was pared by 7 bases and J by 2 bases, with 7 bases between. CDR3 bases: TGTGCCAGCCTAGCCCCCTACGAGCAGTACTTC. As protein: CASLAPYEQYF.

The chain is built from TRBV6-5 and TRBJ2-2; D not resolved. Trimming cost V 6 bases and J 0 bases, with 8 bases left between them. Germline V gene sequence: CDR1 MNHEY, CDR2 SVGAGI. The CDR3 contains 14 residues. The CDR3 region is CASRRGPNTGELFF. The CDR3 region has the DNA TGTGCCAGCAGGAGAGGCCCGAACACCGGGGAGCTGTTTTTT.

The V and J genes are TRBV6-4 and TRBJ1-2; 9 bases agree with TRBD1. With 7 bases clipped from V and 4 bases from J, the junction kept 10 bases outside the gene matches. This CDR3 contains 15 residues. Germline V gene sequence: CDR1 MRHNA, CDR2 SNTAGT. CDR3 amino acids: CASIIHRGRGYGYTF. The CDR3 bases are TGTGCCAGCATAATTCACAGGGGGCGAGGCTATGGCTACACCTTC.

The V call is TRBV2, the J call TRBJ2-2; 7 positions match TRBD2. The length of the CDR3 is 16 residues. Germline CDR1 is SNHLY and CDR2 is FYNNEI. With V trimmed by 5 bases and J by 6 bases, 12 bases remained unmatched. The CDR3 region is CASSPIGGSEAGELFF. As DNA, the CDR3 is TGTGCCAGCAGTCCCATCGGGGGGAGCGAAGCCGGGGAGCTGTTTTTT.

The CDR3 DNA reads as TGTGCCAGCAGCTTAAGGACTAGCGATGGGACCCAGTACTTC. Its protein is CASSLRTSDGTQYF. The J gene is TRBJ2-5, the V gene TRBV7-9, with TRBD2 matching over 9 bases. The CDR3 runs to 14 residues. The trim removed 2 bases at V and 7 bases at J, leaving 5 bases unmatched. Germline values: CDR1 SEHNR, CDR2 FQNEAQ (reference sequence).

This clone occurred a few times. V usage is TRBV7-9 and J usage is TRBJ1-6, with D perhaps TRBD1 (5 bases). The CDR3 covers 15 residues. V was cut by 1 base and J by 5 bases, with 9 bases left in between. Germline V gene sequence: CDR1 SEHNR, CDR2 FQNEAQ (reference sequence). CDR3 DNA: TGTGCCAGCAGCTTAGTTGGACATAATAATTCACCCCTCCACTTT. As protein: CASSLVGHNNSPLHF.

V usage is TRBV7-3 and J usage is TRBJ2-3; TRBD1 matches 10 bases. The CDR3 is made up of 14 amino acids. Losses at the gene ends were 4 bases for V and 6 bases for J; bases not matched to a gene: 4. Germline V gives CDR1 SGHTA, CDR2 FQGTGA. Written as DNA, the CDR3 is TGTGCCAGCAGCTCAGGGACAGGGGTGGATACGCAGTATTTT. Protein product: CASSSGTGVDTQYF.

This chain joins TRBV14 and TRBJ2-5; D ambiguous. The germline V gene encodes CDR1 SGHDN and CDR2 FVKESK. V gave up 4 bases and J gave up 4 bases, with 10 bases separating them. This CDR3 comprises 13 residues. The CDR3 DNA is TGTGCCAGCAGCCGGTCTTATAGAGAGACCCAGTACTTC. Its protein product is CASSRSYRETQYF.

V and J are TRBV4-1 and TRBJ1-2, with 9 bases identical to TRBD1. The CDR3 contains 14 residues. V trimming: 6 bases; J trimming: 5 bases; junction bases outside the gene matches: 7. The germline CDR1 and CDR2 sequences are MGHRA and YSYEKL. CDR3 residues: CASSQTGGEYGYTF. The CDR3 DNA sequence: TGCGCCAGCAGTCAGACAGGGGGGGAATATGGCTACACCTTC.

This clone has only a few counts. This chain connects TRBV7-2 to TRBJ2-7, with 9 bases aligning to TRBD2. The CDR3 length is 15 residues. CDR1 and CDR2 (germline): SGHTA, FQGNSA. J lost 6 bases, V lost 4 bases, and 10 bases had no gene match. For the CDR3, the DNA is TGTGCCAGCAGCTCAACCTGGACTAGCGATTCCGAGCAGTACTTC. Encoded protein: CASSSTWTSDSEQYF. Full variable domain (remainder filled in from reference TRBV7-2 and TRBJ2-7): GAGVSQSPSNKVTEKGKDVELRCDPISGHTALYWYRQSLGQGLEFLIYFQGNSAPDKSGLPSDRFSAERTGGSVSTLTIQRTQQEDSAVYLCASSSTWTSDSEQYFGPGTRLTVT.

The CDR3 loop is CASSTEQVSSNQPQHF. For the CDR3, the DNA is TGTGCCAGCAGCACGGAACAGGTATCGAGCAATCAGCCCCAGCATTTT. The rearrangement links TRBV7-8 to TRBJ1-5, with D possibly matching TRBD1 (5 bases). The CDR3 covers 16 residues. Germline V gene sequence: CDR1 SGHVS, CDR2 FQNEAQ. The V gene lost 5 bases and the J gene lost 1 base, with 15 bases spanning the gap.

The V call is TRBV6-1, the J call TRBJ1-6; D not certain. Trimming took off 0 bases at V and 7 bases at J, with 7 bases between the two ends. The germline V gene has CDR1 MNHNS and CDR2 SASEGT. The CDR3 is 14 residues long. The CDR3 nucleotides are TGTGCCAGCAGTGAAGCGGGAGGGAATTCACCCCTCCACTTT. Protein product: CASSEAGGNSPLHF.

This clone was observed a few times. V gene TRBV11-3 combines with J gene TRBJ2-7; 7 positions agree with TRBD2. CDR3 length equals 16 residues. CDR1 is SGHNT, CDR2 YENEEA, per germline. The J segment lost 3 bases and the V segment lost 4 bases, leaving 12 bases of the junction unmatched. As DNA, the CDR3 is TGTGCCAGCAGCTCCCATAAAGGGACTAAATTCTACGAGCAGTACTTC. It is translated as CASSSHKGTKFYEQYF.

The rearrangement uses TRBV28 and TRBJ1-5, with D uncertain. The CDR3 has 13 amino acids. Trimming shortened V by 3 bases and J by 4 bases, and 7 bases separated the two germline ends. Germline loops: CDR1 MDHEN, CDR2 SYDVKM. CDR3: CASSFTGNQPQHF. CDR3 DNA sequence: TGTGCCAGCAGTTTTACCGGGAATCAGCCCCAGCATTTT.

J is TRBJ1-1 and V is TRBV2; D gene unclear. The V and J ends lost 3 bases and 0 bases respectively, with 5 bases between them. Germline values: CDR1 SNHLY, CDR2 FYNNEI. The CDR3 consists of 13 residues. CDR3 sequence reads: CASSDEVNTEAFF. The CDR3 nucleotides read TGTGCCAGCAGTGACGAGGTGAACACTGAAGCTTTCTTT.

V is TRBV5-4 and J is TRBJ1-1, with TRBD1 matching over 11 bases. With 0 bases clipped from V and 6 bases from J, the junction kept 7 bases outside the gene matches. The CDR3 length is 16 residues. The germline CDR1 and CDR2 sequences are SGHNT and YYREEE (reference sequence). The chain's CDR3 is CASSLGVGQGASEAFF. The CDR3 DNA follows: TGTGCCAGCAGCTTGGGGGTTGGACAGGGGGCCTCTGAAGCTTTCTTT.

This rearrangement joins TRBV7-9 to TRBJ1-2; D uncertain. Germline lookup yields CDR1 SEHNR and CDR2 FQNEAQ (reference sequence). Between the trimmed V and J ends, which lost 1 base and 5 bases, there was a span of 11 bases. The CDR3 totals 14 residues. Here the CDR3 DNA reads TGTGCCAGCAGCTTAGGGGTCGGGTTTTATGGCTACACCTTC. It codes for CASSLGVGFYGYTF. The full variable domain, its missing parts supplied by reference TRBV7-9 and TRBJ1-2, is DTGVSQNPRHKITKRGQNVTFRCDPISEHNRLYWYRQTLGQGPEFLTYFQNEAQLEKSRLLSDRFSAERPKGSFSTLEIQRTEQGDSAMYLCASSLGVGFYGYTFGSGTRLTVV.

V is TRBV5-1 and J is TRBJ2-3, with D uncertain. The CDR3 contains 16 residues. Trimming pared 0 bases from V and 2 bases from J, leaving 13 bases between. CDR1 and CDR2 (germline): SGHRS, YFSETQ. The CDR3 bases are TGCGCCAGCAGCTTGGATGGTGCAGGTAACACAGATACGCAGTATTTT. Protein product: CASSLDGAGNTDTQYF.

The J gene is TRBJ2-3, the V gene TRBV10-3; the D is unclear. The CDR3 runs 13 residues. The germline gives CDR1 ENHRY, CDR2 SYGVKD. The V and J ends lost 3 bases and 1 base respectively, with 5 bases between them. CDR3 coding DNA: TGTGCCATCAGTGAAGGAGGCACAGATACGCAGTATTTT. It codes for CAISEGGTDTQYF.

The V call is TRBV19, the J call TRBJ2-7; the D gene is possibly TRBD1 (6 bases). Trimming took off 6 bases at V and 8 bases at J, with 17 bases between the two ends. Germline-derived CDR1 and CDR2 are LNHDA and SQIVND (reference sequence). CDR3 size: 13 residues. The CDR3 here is CASSPQPGTQQYF. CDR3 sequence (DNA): TGTGCCAGTAGCCCCCAGCCGGGGACACAGCAGTACTTC.

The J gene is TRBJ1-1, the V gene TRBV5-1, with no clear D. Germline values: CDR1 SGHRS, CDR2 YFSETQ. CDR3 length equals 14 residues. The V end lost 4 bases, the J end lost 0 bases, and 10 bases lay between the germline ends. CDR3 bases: TGCGCCAGCAGCCCAGCGACCCTGAACACTGAAGCTTTCTTT. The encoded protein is CASSPATLNTEAFF.

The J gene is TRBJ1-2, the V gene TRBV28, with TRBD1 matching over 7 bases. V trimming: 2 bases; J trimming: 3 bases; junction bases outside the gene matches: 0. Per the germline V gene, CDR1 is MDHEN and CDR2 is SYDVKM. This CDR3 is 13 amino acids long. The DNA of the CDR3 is TGTGCCAGCAGTTTAGGGACAGACTATGGCTACACCTTC. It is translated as CASSLGTDYGYTF.

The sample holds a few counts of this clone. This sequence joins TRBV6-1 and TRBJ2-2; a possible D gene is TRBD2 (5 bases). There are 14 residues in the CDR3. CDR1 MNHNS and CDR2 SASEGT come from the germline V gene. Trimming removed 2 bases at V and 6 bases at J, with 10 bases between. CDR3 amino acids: CASSEMSGSGELFF. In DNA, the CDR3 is TGTGCCAGCAGTGAAATGAGCGGCTCCGGGGAGCTGTTTTTT.